This T cell receptor (beta chain) was captured in a study of read filtering for tumor transcriptome and immune sequencing. This library used around 0.4 ug RNA and molecular barcoded adaptors spanning alpha/delta and beta/gamma chains. TCRdb re-called the reads with MiXCR, one entry per CDR3 protein. The sample lists 35,000 to 45,000 distinct CDR3 sequences, 12% to 15% occurring once. This clonotype counts as large. Trimming removed 1 base from V and 2 bases from J, with 6 bases in between. The CDR3 length is 14 residues. The germline V gene encodes CDR1 LNHDA and CDR2 SQIVND (reference sequence). The rearrangement joins TRBV19 to TRBJ2-1; D is uncertain. Sequences were obtained from a population of CD138-negative cells sorted from bone marrow. The sequence came from a donor older than 35 with multiple myeloma. The CDR3 DNA follows: TGTGCCAGTAGTATAGGGGAAACCTACAATGAGCAGTTCTTC. Translation gives CASSIGETYNEQFF.